Detailed here is one TCR beta chain. The CDR3 has 16 amino acids. The germline V and J ends were trimmed by 5 bases and 0 bases, with 14 bases remaining between them. Germline V lookup: CDR1 SGHTA, CDR2 FQGNSA. These data belong to a study of cytomegalovirus exposure and HLA in healthy donors. The PCR contained 60 Vbeta and 13 Jbeta primers. Data came from immunoSEQ multiplex PCR; TCRdb stores just in-frame clones and leaves some out. The table for this sample gives 180,000 or so clones. The sequence came from a boy younger than 18 in good health and CMV-seronegative. Sequencing was done on a sample of PBMCs. The V call is TRBV7-2, the J call TRBJ2-1; possible D gene TRBD2, 6 bases. CDR3 loop: CASSPLEGSSYNEQFF. In nucleotides, the CDR3 is TGTGCCAGCAGCCCCCTGGAGGGGAGCTCCTACAATGAGCAGTTCTTC.